This TCR beta chain was sequenced in a study of PD-1 blockade in classical Hodgkin lymphoma. Study-level results: Newly diagnosed patients reportedly trailed healthy donors in baseline TCR diversity. Underlying causes for the observed repertoire differences were not defined, possibly disease activity or prior therapy.

The time point: newly diagnosed, previously untreated cHL patient sample. Magnetic negative selection served to purify CD4+ T cells out of PBMCs that had been thawed. A comparison was provided by newly diagnosed, untreated classical Hodgkin lymphoma PBMCs. This clone was picked up one time. Its target is unknown. Only in-frame clones appear in the TCRdb table, and some are missing; sequencing was by immunoSEQ multiplex PCR. Of some 23,000 clones listed, around 90% are singletons. There are 12 residues in the CDR3. Germline V gives CDR1 MNHEY, CDR2 SVGAGI. The V end was cut by 8 bases, the J end by 8 bases, with 12 bases between.

This chain joins TRBV6-5 and TRBJ1-4; a weak D match, TRBD1 (6 bases). The TCR sequence derives from a human donor with classical Hodgkin lymphoma. Specimen: CD4+ T cells from blood. The CDR3 bases are TGTGCCAGCTCCAGAGGGGGGGAAAAACTGTTTTTT. This codes for CASSRGGEKLFF.